The 32 T cell receptor beta chains below all came from one sample that was sequenced in a study of blood T cell repertoires in COVID-19. This table comes from immunoSEQ multiplex PCR, and its TCRdb copy is limited to in-frame clones, with some not included. In the table there are approximately 100,000 clones, about 82% of which are singletons. The sample was peripheral blood. These receptors originate from a human donor in a cohort sampled during active COVID-19.

The genes are TRBV6-6 and TRBJ2-7; TRBD1 is a possible D gene (6 bases). This CDR3 spans 15 amino acids. Germline V gene lookup returns CDR1 MNHNY and CDR2 SVGAGI (reference sequence). With 2 bases removed from V and 1 base from J, the gap between germline ends came to 12 bases. The CDR3 nucleotides read TGTGCCAGCAGTTACCTACAGGGATCTTCCTACGAGCAGTACTTC. Amino acid sequence: CASSYLQGSSYEQYF.

The V gene is TRBV19, the J gene TRBJ2-7; 8 bases agree with TRBD1. CDR1 is LNHDA and CDR2 is SQIVND in the germline V gene (reference sequence). V shed 3 bases, J shed 3 bases, and the junction held 10 bases outside the gene matches. The CDR3 loop spans 16 amino acids. The CDR3 sequence: CASSIVGGTGNYEQYF. The CDR3 DNA follows: TGTGCCAGTAGTATTGTTGGTGGGACAGGAAACTACGAGCAGTACTTC.

The CDR3 nucleotides are TGTGCCAGCCCGAACGTTAGGAGGACTGAAGCTTTCTTT. Translation: CASPNVRRTEAFF. V and J are TRBV3-1 (or the pseudogene TRBV3-2) and TRBJ1-1; D is ambiguous. The CDR3 spans 13 residues. Trimming removed 8 bases from V and 5 bases from J, with 15 bases in between. The germline gives CDR1 LGHDT, CDR2 YNNKEL (reference sequence).

DNA of the CDR3: TGTGCCATCAGTGAGTCGGACAGGGGGAGGAATCAGCCCCAGCATTTT. It encodes CAISESDRGRNQPQHF. The chain uses TRBV10-3 and TRBJ1-5, with 10 bases identical to TRBD1. V lost 0 bases to trimming and J lost 4 bases; unmatched junction nucleotides: 3. CDR1 and CDR2 (germline): ENHRY, SYGVKD. The CDR3 covers 16 residues.

This sequence joins TRBV15 and TRBJ2-5; a possible D gene is TRBD2 (5 bases). Trimming took off 0 bases at V and 5 bases at J, with 10 bases between the two ends. The CDR3 is 14 residues long. CDR1 and CDR2 (germline): LNHNV, YYDKDF (reference sequence). CDR3 in amino acids: CATSRDLDSETQYF. In DNA, the CDR3 is TGTGCCACCAGCAGAGATCTGGACTCCGAGACCCAGTACTTC.

The chain uses TRBV5-6 and TRBJ2-2; D is ambiguous. Germline CDR1 reads SGHDT; CDR2 reads YYEEEE. This CDR3 has 14 amino acids. The germline V and J ends were trimmed by 0 bases and 1 base, with 4 bases remaining between them. This CDR3 is CASSLGRNTGELFF. CDR3 nucleotide sequence: TGTGCCAGCAGCTTGGGCAGGAACACCGGGGAGCTGTTTTTT.

The V call is TRBV11-2, the J call TRBJ2-5; D is unclear. The germline CDR1 and CDR2 sequences are SGHAT and FQNNGV. The CDR3 is 14 amino acids. Trimming took 2 bases from V and 0 from J, leaving 7 bases between them. CDR3: CASSLSRYQETQYF. As DNA, the CDR3 is TGTGCCAGCAGCTTAAGTAGATACCAAGAGACCCAGTACTTC.

Here the CDR3 DNA reads TGTGCCAGCAGCCCGCGGGACAGCTCCTACAATGAGCAGTTCTTC. Its protein product is CASSPRDSSYNEQFF. The chain is built from TRBV7-8 and TRBJ2-1; TRBD1 is a possible D gene (7 bases). The CDR3 consists of 15 residues. Trimming took off 5 bases at V and 0 bases at J, with 11 bases between the two ends. Per the germline V gene, CDR1 is SGHVS and CDR2 is FQNEAQ.

The chain couples TRBV6-5 to TRBJ2-3; D is possibly TRBD2 (5 bases). Trimming removed 6 bases from V and 3 bases from J, with 10 bases in between. Germline V lookup: CDR1 MNHEY, CDR2 SVGAGI. This CDR3 is 13 amino acids long. CDR3 sequence reads: CASRRGGTDTQYF. DNA for the CDR3: TGTGCCAGCAGAAGAGGAGGAACAGATACGCAGTATTTT.

The V call is TRBV9, the J call TRBJ1-1, with D hard to call. Germline assignment: CDR1 SGDLS and CDR2 YYNGEE. The CDR3 has 14 amino acids. Trimming took off 4 bases at V and 5 bases at J, with 15 bases between the two ends. The CDR3 protein is CASSYTDTRTEAFF. In nucleotides, the CDR3 is TGTGCCAGCAGCTATACAGACACCCGGACTGAAGCTTTCTTT.

This chain connects TRBV28 to TRBJ2-7, with 9 bases that match TRBD1. The ends lost 5 bases at V and 4 bases at J; junction bases unmatched: 6. Per germline, CDR1 MDHEN and CDR2 SYDVKM. The CDR3 covers 14 residues. DNA for the CDR3: TGTGCCAGCAGTCAACAGGGGGCGGAATACGAGCAGTACTTC. This translates into CASSQQGAEYEQYF.

The V call is TRBV6-1, the J call TRBJ1-4; a weak D match, TRBD1 (6 bases). The CDR3 contains 16 residues. V lost 1 base to trimming and J lost 3 bases, with 12 bases between them. Germline values: CDR1 MNHNS, CDR2 SASEGT. The CDR3 here is CASSEGVSGANEKLFF. The CDR3 coding sequence is TGTGCCAGCAGTGAAGGGGTTTCAGGGGCTAATGAAAAACTGTTTTTT.

The CDR3 sequence: CASSSGLTNTGELFF. DNA of the CDR3: TGTGCCAGCAGCTCGGGACTAACGAACACCGGGGAGCTGTTTTTT. The chain employs TRBV5-4 and TRBJ2-2; TRBD2 agrees at 7 bases. Germline V gene sequence: CDR1 SGHNT, CDR2 YYREEE (reference sequence). Germline trimming cut 3 bases from V and 0 bases from J; bases unmatched to any gene: 2. This CDR3 has 15 residues.

CDR3 residues: CASSRGSYSNQPQHF. The CDR3 DNA reads as TGTGCCAGCAGTCGAGGAAGTTATAGCAATCAGCCCCAGCATTTT. The V gene is TRBV6-5, the J gene TRBJ1-5; D is uncertain. This CDR3 has 15 residues. V gave up 5 bases and J gave up 0 bases, with 11 bases separating them. In germline, CDR1 is MNHEY, CDR2 SVGAGI.

The J gene is TRBJ2-1, the V gene TRBV6-2 or TRBV6-3, with 10 bases that match TRBD2. Trimming took 4 bases from V and 4 from J; bases not matched to a gene: 7. CDR1 is MNHEY and CDR2 is SVGEGT in the germline V gene. The CDR3 extends over 16 amino acids. The CDR3 reads CASSLRSGREYNEQFF. The CDR3 region has the DNA TGTGCCAGCAGTTTAAGGAGCGGGAGGGAGTACAATGAGCAGTTCTTC.

The rearrangement joins TRBV4-2 to TRBJ2-3, with D hard to call. Trimming took 0 bases from V and 0 from J, leaving 10 bases between them. Looked up from germline, CDR1 is LGHNA and CDR2 is YNFKEQ. The CDR3 runs to 16 residues. The CDR3 sequence is CASSQEAGYSTDTQYF. CDR3 bases: TGTGCCAGCAGCCAAGAGGCCGGGTATAGCACAGATACGCAGTATTTT.

The V and J genes are TRBV7-8 and TRBJ2-2, with D perhaps TRBD1 (6 bases). The CDR3 runs to 16 residues. Trimming pared 5 bases from V and 0 bases from J, leaving 13 bases between. Germline CDR1 SGHVS, CDR2 FQNEAQ. In DNA, the CDR3 is TGTGCCAGCAGCCCAAGGACAGATACGAACACCGGGGAGCTGTTTTTT. Encoded protein: CASSPRTDTNTGELFF.

This clone has just one count. The rearrangement uses TRBV24-1 and TRBJ2-1; TRBD1 matches 7 bases. V lost 8 bases to trimming and J lost 2 bases; unmatched junction nucleotides: 2. In germline, CDR1 is KGHDR, CDR2 SFDVKD. The CDR3 has 13 amino acids. The CDR3 reads CATNDRAYNEQFF. The CDR3 coding sequence is TGTGCCACCAACGACAGGGCCTACAATGAGCAGTTCTTC.

The chain is built from TRBV27 and TRBJ2-1, with 8 nucleotides matching TRBD2. Per germline, CDR1 MNHEY and CDR2 SMNVEV (reference sequence). The V segment lost 2 bases and the J segment 2 bases; nucleotides outside the gene matches: 5. The CDR3 is made up of 16 amino acids. CDR3 region: CASSLAGGLPYNEQFF. The CDR3 coding sequence is TGTGCCAGCAGTTTAGCGGGAGGACTCCCCTACAATGAGCAGTTCTTC.

This clone was detected only a few times. The rearrangement joins TRBV28 to TRBJ1-6; TRBD1 matches 9 bases. V was clipped by 5 bases and J by 8 bases; unmatched bases: 13. The CDR3 runs 17 residues. Germline V CDR1 and CDR2: MDHEN, SYDVKM. CDR3 DNA sequence: TGTGCCAGCAGTAGAGAGAACGGACAGGGGAATTATTCACCCCTCCACTTT. It specifies CASSRENGQGNYSPLHF.

The V gene is TRBV7-2, the J gene TRBJ2-1; the match to TRBD2 covers 10 bases. Germline assignment: CDR1 SGHTA and CDR2 FQGNSA. With 5 bases clipped from V and 9 bases from J, the junction kept 13 bases outside the gene matches. This CDR3 is built from 16 residues. CDR3 nucleotides: TGTGCCAGCAGCCACCGCCTTACTAGCGGGGTTACTGAGCAGTTCTTC. This gives the protein CASSHRLTSGVTEQFF.

The CDR3 DNA follows: TGTGCCAGTACCCCAACTAGCGGTGAGCAGTTCTTC. This codes for CASTPTSGEQFF. The V call is TRBV19, the J call TRBJ2-1; TRBD2 aligns across 8 bases. Germline CDR1 reads LNHDA; CDR2 reads SQIVND (reference sequence). J lost 9 bases, V lost 7 bases, and 5 bases had no gene match. This CDR3 is 12 amino acids long.

The rearrangement joins TRBV5-4 to TRBJ2-3; 10 bases are shared with TRBD2. V lost 2 bases and J lost 4; bases outside the gene matches: 4. Germline CDR1 is SGHNT and CDR2 is YYREEE (reference sequence). There are 15 residues in the CDR3. DNA of the CDR3: TGTGCCAGCAGCTTACAGCGGGAGGGGTCAGATACGCAGTATTTT. It codes for CASSLQREGSDTQYF. The variable domain in full, completed from reference TRBV5-4 and TRBJ2-3, reads ETGVTQSPTHLIKTRGQQVTLRCSSQSGHNTVSWYQQALGQGPQFIFQYYREEENGRGNFPPRFSGLQFPNYSSELNVNALELDDSALYLCASSLQREGSDTQYFGPGTRLTVL.

This chain links TRBV5-4 with TRBJ1-1; 8 bases fit TRBD1. This CDR3 contains 15 residues. Germline CDR1 SGHNT, CDR2 YYREEE (reference sequence). J was trimmed by 3 bases and V by 3 bases; bases with no gene match: 7. The chain's CDR3 is CASSWGTGGDTEAFF. CDR3 nucleotide sequence: TGTGCCAGCAGCTGGGGGACAGGAGGGGACACTGAAGCTTTCTTT.

This clone occurred once. The rearrangement uses TRBV2 and TRBJ2-1; 7 bases are a match to TRBD1. The CDR3 runs 14 residues. With 6 bases clipped from V and 7 bases from J, the junction kept 9 bases outside the gene matches. Per the germline V gene, CDR1 is SNHLY and CDR2 is FYNNEI. The DNA for the CDR3 is TGTGCCAGCAGAATATGGACAGGATGGAATGAGCAGTTCTTC. It encodes CASRIWTGWNEQFF. Based on the CDR3 plus reference TRBV2 and TRBJ2-1, the full variable domain is EPEVTQTPSHQVTQMGQEVILRCVPISNHLYFYWYRQILGQKVEFLVSFYNNEISEKSEIFDDQFSVERPDGSNFTLKIRSTKLEDSAMYFCASRIWTGWNEQFFGPGTRLTVL.

The J gene is TRBJ2-5, the V gene TRBV7-2, with no clear D. V lost 1 base and J lost 5, with 5 bases in between. CDR3 size: 12 residues. Germline CDR1 reads SGHTA; CDR2 reads FQGNSA. This CDR3 is CASSLDSETQYF. The CDR3 DNA reads as TGTGCCAGCAGCTTAGATTCGGAGACCCAGTACTTC.

CDR3 sequence reads: CASSPRTSGSLGNEQFF. In DNA form, the CDR3 reads TGTGCCAGCTCACCGCGGACTAGCGGGAGCTTGGGCAATGAGCAGTTCTTC. V is TRBV18 and J is TRBJ2-1; TRBD2 agrees at 13 bases. Looked up from germline, CDR1 is KGHSH and CDR2 is LQKENI. The CDR3 contains 17 residues. J was trimmed by 6 bases and V by 3 bases; bases with no gene match: 8.

The genes are TRBV7-2 and TRBJ2-5; TRBD2 matches 9 bases. The CDR3 runs to 14 residues. V was clipped by 5 bases and J by 5 bases; unmatched bases: 6. Germline V gene sequence: CDR1 SGHTA, CDR2 FQGNSA. Written as DNA, the CDR3 is TGTGCCAGCAGCCCAGCCACTAGCGGGGAGACCCAGTACTTC. This sequence encodes CASSPATSGETQYF.

This chain connects TRBV7-6 to TRBJ2-7; 8 bases line up with TRBD2. There are 13 residues in the CDR3. V dropped 5 bases and J dropped 7; count of bases not matched to a gene: 7. Germline lookup yields CDR1 SGHVS and CDR2 FNYEAQ. The CDR3 DNA is TGTGCCAGCAGCGCCTCCGGGACTAGGGAGCAGTACTTC. Its translation: CASSASGTREQYF.

Within the sample, this clone is medium-sized. The chain has TRBV10-2 and TRBJ2-3; 7 bases align to TRBD2. Germline CDR1 and CDR2: WSHSY and SAAADI. The CDR3 runs 15 residues. V lost 6 bases and J lost 0; bases outside the gene matches: 6. CDR3: CASSPGLGSTDTQYF. CDR3 DNA: TGCGCCAGCAGCCCCGGACTAGGGAGCACAGATACGCAGTATTTT.

V usage is TRBV5-4 and J usage is TRBJ2-2; weak D call: TRBD1 (6 bases). V lost 4 bases and J lost 4, with 8 bases in between. The CDR3 is 13 amino acids. Germline V gene lookup returns CDR1 SGHNT and CDR2 YYREEE (reference sequence). The chain's CDR3 is CASSTDSTGELFF. The CDR3 DNA reads TGTGCCAGCAGCACGGACAGCACCGGGGAGCTGTTTTTT.

A few counts support this clone. The chain employs TRBV9 and TRBJ2-1; TRBD2 matches at 11 bases. J was trimmed by 0 bases and V by 0 bases; bases with no gene match: 8. The germline V gene encodes CDR1 SGDLS and CDR2 YYNGEE. The CDR3 extends over 19 amino acids. In nucleotides, the CDR3 is TGTGCCAGCAGCGTAGTGGCTAGCGGGGGGAGGAGCTCCTACAATGAGCAGTTCTTC. It yields the protein CASSVVASGGRSSYNEQFF.